Sequencing of this TCR beta chain was carried out in a study of PD-L1 blockade in urothelial cancer. Indicated time point: pretreatment peripheral blood. Assay: immunoSEQ multiplex PCR; the TCRdb copy retains only in-frame clones and omits some. This sample has more than 35,000 clones, with over 80% found just once. Sequenced here: PBMCs, sampled around atezolizumab (anti-PD-L1) treatment. The TCR comes from a man of 80 years or more with urothelial cancer.

The CDR3 reads CASSTLGGSGPNEKLFF. The DNA of the CDR3 is TGTGCCAGCAGTACGCTGGGAGGCAGTGGGCCGAATGAAAAACTGTTTTTT. The chain links TRBV28 to TRBJ1-4; D is undetermined. Per the germline V gene, CDR1 is MDHEN and CDR2 is SYDVKM. The length of the CDR3 is 17 residues. Trimming removed 5 bases from V and 5 bases from J, with 21 bases in between.